This record looks at one T cell receptor (beta chain) sequence and its context. Its cognate antigen is unknown. Participating donors were healthy, HIV-negative adults free of recent acute infections or vaccinations. Samples underwent the assay at deep level. Some clones are missing from TCRdb's copy, which holds only in-frame ones; the method was immunoSEQ multiplex PCR. The sample carries roughly 1 million clones, roughly 70% recorded once. This entry comes from a study of shared clonotypes between healthy human individuals. The study, taken as a whole, reports: The sharing of roughly 5% of naive CD4 clonotypes was seen across a handful of donors.

Germline V gene data show CDR1 as MNHEY and CDR2 as SVGAGI. V lost 6 bases and J 0 bases, leaving 15 bases between the germline ends. There are 15 residues in the CDR3. The V and J genes are TRBV6-5 and TRBJ2-7, with D unclear. The sequenced material came from memory CD4+ T cells sorted from blood. Specified subset: CD45RA-negative fraction. The TCR was taken from a young man in good health. The CDR3 here is CASRALSSASYEQYF. The DNA for the CDR3 is TGTGCCAGCAGAGCCCTTTCGTCCGCCTCCTACGAGCAGTACTTC.